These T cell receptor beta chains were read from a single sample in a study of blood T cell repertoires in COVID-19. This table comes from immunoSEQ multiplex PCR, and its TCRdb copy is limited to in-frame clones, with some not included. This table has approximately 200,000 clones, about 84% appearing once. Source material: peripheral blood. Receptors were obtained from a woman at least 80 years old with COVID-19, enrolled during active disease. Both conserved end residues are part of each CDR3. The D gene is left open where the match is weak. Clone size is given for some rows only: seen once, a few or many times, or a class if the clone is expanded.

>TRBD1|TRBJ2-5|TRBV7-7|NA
CASSLGQGAYQETQYF
TGTGCTAGCAGCTTAGGACAGGGGGCGTACCAAGAGACCCAGTACTTC
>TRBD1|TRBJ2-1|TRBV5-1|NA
CASSEGQTTRSEQFF
TGCGCCAGCAGCGAGGGACAGACCACACGGAGTGAGCAGTTCTTC
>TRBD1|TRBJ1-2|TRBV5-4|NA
CASSPQGDRVGYTF
TGTGCCAGCAGCCCACAGGGGGACAGGGTCGGCTACACCTTC
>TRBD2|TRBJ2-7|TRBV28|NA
CASSLGGGSYEQYF
TGTGCCAGCAGTTTAGGCGGGGGGTCCTACGAGCAGTACTTC
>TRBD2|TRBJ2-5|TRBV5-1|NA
CASSLTWSSGRETQYF
TGCGCCAGCAGCTTAACTTGGTCTAGCGGGCGAGAGACCCAGTACTTC
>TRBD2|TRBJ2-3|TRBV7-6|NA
CASSQRDLSAFDTQYF
TGTGCCAGCAGCCAGCGGGACTTGAGCGCGTTTGATACGCAGTATTTT
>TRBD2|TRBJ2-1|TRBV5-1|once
CASSSASGSSYNEQFF
TGCGCCAGCAGCTCCGCTAGCGGGAGCTCCTACAATGAGCAGTTCTTC
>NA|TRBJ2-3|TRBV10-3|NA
CAISESHRAGTDTQYF
TGTGCCATCAGTGAGTCCCACAGGGCTGGCACAGATACGCAGTATTTT
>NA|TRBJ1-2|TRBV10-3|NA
CAIGAGLLYGYTF
TGTGCCATCGGCGCGGGTCTTCTCTATGGCTACACCTTC
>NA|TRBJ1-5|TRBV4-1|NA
CASSPSGSRNQPQHF
TGCGCCAGCAGCCCTTCAGGGTCGCGCAATCAGCCCCAGCATTTT
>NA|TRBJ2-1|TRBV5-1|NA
CASSLTGSSYNEQFF
TGCGCCAGCAGCTTGACAGGGAGCTCCTACAATGAGCAGTTCTTC
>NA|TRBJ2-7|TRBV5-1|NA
CASSQGQRYEQYF
TGCGCCAGCAGCCAGGGACAACGCTACGAGCAGTACTTC
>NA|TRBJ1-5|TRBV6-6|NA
CASTVGGNQPQHF
TGTGCCAGCACCGTGGGGGGTAATCAGCCCCAGCATTTT
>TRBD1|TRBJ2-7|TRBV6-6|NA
CASSFTGGGYEQYF
TGTGCCAGCAGTTTTACAGGGGGCGGGTACGAGCAGTACTTC
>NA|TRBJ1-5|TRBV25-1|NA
CASSPYGGSNQPQHF
TGTGCCAGCAGTCCCTACGGAGGGTCCAATCAGCCCCAGCATTTT
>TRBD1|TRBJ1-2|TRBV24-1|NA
CATKGQGGNGYTF
TGTGCCACGAAAGGACAGGGAGGGAATGGCTACACCTTC
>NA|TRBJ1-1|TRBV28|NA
CASSLVGGTMNTEAFF
TGTGCCAGCAGCCTAGTCGGGGGAACCATGAACACTGAAGCTTTCTTT
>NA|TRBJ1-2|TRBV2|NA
CATSRNNYGYTF
TGTGCCACTAGCAGGAATAACTATGGCTACACCTTC
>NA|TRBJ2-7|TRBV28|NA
CASSPPDRNEQYF
TGTGCCAGCAGTCCGCCCGACAGGAACGAGCAGTACTTC
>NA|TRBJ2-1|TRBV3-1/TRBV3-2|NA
CASSQIRGGVPSQFF
TGTGCCAGCAGCCAGATACGGGGTGGCGTACCTTCGCAGTTCTTC
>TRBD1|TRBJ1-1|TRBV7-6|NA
CASSGGTGVGTEAFF
TGTGCCAGCAGCGGCGGGACAGGGGTAGGCACTGAAGCTTTCTTT
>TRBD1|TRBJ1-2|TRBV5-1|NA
CASSPRQGALANYGYTF
TGCGCCAGCAGCCCGAGACAGGGGGCCCTAGCTAACTATGGCTACACCTTC
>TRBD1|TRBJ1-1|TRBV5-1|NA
CASSLGTGAMNTEAFF
TGCGCCAGCAGCTTAGGGACAGGGGCCATGAACACTGAAGCTTTCTTT
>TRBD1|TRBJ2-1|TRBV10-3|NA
CASRGGGNSYNEQFF
TGTGCCTCGAGAGGGGGCGGCAACTCCTACAATGAGCAGTTCTTC
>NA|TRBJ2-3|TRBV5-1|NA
CASSPPGSTDTQYF
TGCGCCAGCAGCCCCCCCGGTAGCACAGATACGCAGTATTTT
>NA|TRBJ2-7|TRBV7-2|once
CASSLGAVVVQYF
TGTGCCAGCAGCTTGGGGGCGGTCGTGGTGCAGTACTTC
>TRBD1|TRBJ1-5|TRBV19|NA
CASQGTGSSMEPQHF
TGTGCCAGTCAGGGGACAGGGAGTTCTATGGAGCCCCAGCATTTT
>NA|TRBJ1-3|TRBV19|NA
CASSPPRRDRNTIYF
TGTGCCAGTAGTCCCCCGAGACGGGACAGAAACACCATATATTTT
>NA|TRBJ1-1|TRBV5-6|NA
CASRGGDYTEAFF
TGTGCCAGCAGAGGGGGGGACTACACTGAAGCTTTCTTT
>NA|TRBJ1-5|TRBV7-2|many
CASSLADIFQPQHF
TGTGCCAGCAGCTTAGCGGACATTTTTCAGCCCCAGCATTTT
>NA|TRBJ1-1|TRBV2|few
CASLMLIGGNDPEAFF
TGTGCCAGCCTTATGCTAATTGGAGGGAATGACCCTGAAGCTTTCTTT